Sequencing of this T cell receptor (beta chain) was carried out in a study of T-cell memory formation after mild COVID-19. TCRdb reanalysed the 5' RACE reads using MiXCR and keeps one entry per CDR3 protein. Of tens of thousands of distinct CDR3 sequences in the sample, approximately 14% are singletons; the top ten hold 31%. V dropped 5 bases and J dropped 10 bases, with 12 bases sitting between them. The CDR3 is 12 residues long. Germline values: CDR1 SEHNR, CDR2 FQNEAQ (reference sequence). Findings of the study overall: Clonal second-wave expansions that peaked on day 37 had unconfirmed SARS-CoV-2 specificity.

In its sample, this clonotype was seen many times. Its antigen is not identified. This chain connects TRBV7-9 to TRBJ2-1; no clear D gene. Sequencing was carried out using PBMCs or a T cell subset sorted from them (not recorded which). This sequence originates from an adult woman who had mild COVID-19 (a few samples of this study predate the infection). Cell type and time point are not known. CDR3 amino acids: CASSLVAPEQFF. CDR3 nucleotide sequence: TGTGCCAGCAGCCTAGTCGCCCCGGAGCAGTTCTTC.